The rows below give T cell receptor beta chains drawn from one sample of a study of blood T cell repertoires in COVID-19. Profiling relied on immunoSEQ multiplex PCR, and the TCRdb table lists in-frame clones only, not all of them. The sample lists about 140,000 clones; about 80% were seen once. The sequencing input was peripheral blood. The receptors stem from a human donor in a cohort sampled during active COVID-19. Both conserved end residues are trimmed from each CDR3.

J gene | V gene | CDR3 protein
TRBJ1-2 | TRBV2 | ASSESPQGQNGYT
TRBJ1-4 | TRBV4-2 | ASSQAYRATTNEKLF
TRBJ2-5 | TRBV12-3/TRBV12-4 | ASSRIQETQY
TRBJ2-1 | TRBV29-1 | SVQGRPPYNEQF
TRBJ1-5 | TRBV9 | ASSPSGTDNQPQH
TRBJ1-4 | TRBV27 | ASRSATNEKLF
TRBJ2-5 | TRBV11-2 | ASSLDFAGGLGETQY
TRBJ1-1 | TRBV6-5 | ASSPRGNTEAF
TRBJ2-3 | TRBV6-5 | AVTSREGSTDTQY
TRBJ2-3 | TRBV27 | ASSSLQPTGGPDTQY
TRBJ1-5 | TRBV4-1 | ASSQDPDRVGQPQH
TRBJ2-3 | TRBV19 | ASSIGQNTDTQY
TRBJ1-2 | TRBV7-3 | ASSPSGGGPGYT
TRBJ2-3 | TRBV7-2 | ASSLAPLESGTDTQY
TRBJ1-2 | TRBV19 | ASSRTGARYGYT
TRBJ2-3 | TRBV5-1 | ASRPGQVTDTQY
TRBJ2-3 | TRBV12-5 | ASDLPGQLTGATDTQY
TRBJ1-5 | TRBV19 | ASPRGVLEPQH
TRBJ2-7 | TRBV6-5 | ASSYLVAGAHEQY
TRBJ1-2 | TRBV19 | ASSIKGSYGYT
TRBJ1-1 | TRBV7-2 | ASSLRGPGTEAF
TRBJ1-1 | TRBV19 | ASSIQGNTEAF
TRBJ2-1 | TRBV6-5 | ASRRQGQDEQF
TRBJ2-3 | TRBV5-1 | ASSPGTSTDTQY
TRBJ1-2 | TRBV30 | AWSVLAGPNYGYT
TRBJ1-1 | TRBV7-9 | ASSLGSGMNTEAF
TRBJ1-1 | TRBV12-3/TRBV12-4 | ASSLGAGTEAF
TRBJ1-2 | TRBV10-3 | AISTGSNYGYT
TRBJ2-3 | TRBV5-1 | ASSLKSGLNTDTQY
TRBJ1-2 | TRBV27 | ASSAYRGNYGYT
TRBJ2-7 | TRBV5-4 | ASRVAGSYEQY
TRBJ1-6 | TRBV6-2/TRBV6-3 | ASSYSRPNSFNLPLH
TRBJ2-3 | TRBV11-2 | ASSLSSGGAGTQY
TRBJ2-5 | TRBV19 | ASSRPLGETQY